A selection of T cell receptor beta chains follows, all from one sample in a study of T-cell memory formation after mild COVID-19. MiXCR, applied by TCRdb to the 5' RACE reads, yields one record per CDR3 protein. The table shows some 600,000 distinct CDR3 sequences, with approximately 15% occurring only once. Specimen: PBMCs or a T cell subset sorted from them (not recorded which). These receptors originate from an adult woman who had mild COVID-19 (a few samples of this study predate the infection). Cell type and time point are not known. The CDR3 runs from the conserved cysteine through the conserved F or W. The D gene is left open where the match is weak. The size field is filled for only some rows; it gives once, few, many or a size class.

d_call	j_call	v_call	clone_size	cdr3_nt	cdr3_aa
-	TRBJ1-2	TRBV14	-	TGTGCCAGCAGCCAAGCGGGACGGTTATATGGCTACACCTTC	CASSQAGRLYGYTF
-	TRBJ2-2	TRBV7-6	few	TGTGCCAGCAGCTTAGCCCTTCGTGGTAGGGTTAGCACCGGGGAGCTGTTTTTT	CASSLALRGRVSTGELFF
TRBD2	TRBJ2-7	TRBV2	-	TGTGCCAGCAGCCCCCGAGGCGGGAGAACTCGAGGCGAGCAGTACTTC	CASSPRGGRTRGEQYF
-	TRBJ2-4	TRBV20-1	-	TGCAGTGCTACGGAAGGCCCCAAAAACATTCAGTACTTC	CSATEGPKNIQYF
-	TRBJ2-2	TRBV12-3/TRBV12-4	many	TGTGCCAGCAGTTTACCCTACAGGGATCGCGGGGAGCTGTTTTTT	CASSLPYRDRGELFF
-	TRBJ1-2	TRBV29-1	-	TGCAGCGTTGAAGGTTTAGAGGGGCGGAGGAACTATGGCTACACCTTC	CSVEGLEGRRNYGYTF
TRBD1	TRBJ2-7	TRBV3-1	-	TGTGCCAGCAGCTCGTGGACAGGGCTGGACGAGCAGTACTTC	CASSSWTGLDEQYF
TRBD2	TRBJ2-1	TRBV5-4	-	TGTGCCAGCAGCCGCGGAGGGGGGACTAGCCAAGTGAATGAGCAGTTCTTC	CASSRGGGTSQVNEQFF
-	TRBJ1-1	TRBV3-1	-	TGTGCCAGCGGAAAGGGGGCTGAAGCTTTCTTT	CASGKGAEAFF
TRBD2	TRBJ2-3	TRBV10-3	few	TGTGCCATCACTGCTAGCGGGAGCCTGAGCACAGATACGCAGTATTTT	CAITASGSLSTDTQYF
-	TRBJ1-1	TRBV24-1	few	TGTGCCACCAGGGGGGACGTGTCCACTGAAGCTTTCTTT	CATRGDVSTEAFF
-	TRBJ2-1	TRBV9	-	TGTGCCAGCAGCGTAGAGAATAGCGTTGAGCAGTTCTTC	CASSVENSVEQFF
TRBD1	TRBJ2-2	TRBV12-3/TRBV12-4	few	TGTGCCAGCAGTTTATCTCCGGACAGGGTGACCGGGGAGCTGTTTTTT	CASSLSPDRVTGELFF
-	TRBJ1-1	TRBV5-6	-	TGTGCCAGCAGCTTGGTTTGGGGGGACACTGAAGCTTTCTTT	CASSLVWGDTEAFF
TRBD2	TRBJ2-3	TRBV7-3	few	TGTGCCAGCGCCCTCCGCGGGGGGCCAAGGGGAGATACGCAGTATTTT	CASALRGGPRGDTQYF
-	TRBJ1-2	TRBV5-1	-	TGCGCCAGCAGCTTGCAGGGCGAGAACTATGGCTACACCTTC	CASSLQGENYGYTF
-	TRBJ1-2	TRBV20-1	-	TGCAGTGCTAGGTACCAGGTTTCTTATGGCTACACCTTC	CSARYQVSYGYTF